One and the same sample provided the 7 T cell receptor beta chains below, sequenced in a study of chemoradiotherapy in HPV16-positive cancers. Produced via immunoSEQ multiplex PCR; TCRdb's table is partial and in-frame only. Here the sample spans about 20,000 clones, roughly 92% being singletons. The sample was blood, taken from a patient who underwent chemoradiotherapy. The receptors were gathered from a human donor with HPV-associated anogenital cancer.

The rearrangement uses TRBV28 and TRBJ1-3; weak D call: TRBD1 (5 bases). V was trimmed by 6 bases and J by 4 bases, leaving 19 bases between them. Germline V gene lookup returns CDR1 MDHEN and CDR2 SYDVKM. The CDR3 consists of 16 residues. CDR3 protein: CASRKIRAGPGNTIYF. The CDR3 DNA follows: TGTGCCAGCAGAAAAATAAGGGCAGGGCCCGGAAACACCATATATTTT.

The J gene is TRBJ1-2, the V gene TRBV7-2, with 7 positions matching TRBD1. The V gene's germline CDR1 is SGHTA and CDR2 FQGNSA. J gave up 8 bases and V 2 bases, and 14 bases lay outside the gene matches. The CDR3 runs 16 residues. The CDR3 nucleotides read TGTGCCAGCAGCTTAAGATTGGGTGGACAGGCGGCCGGCTACACCTTC. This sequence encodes CASSLRLGGQAAGYTF.

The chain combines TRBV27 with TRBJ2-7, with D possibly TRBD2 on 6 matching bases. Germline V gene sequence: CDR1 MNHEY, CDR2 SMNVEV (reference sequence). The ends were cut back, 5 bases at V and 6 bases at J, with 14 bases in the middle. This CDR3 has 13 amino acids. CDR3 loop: CASSPRGGGEQYF. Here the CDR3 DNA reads TGTGCCAGCAGTCCGAGGGGAGGAGGCGAGCAGTACTTC.

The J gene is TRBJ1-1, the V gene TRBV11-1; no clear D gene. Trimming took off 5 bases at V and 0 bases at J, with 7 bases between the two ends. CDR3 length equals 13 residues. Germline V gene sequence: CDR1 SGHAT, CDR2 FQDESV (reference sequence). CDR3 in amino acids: CASSRPMNTEAFF. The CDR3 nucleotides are TGTGCCAGCAGCCGCCCCATGAACACTGAAGCTTTCTTT.

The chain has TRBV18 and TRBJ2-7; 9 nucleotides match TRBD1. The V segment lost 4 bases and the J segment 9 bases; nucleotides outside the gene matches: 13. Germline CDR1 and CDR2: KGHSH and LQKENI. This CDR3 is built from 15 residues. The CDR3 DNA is TGTGCCAGCTCACGCCAAAGGGACAGGGAGGGAAGGCAGTACTTC. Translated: CASSRQRDREGRQYF.

Here the CDR3 DNA reads TGCGCCAGCAGCTACGGGGCCTACTCCTACGAGCAGTACTTC. It translates to CASSYGAYSYEQYF. The chain carries TRBV5-1 and TRBJ2-7; D might be TRBD1 or TRBD2, each matching 5 bases. From germline, CDR1 is SGHRS and CDR2 YFSETQ. The CDR3 covers 14 residues. Trimming removed 3 bases at V and 0 bases at J, with 10 bases between.

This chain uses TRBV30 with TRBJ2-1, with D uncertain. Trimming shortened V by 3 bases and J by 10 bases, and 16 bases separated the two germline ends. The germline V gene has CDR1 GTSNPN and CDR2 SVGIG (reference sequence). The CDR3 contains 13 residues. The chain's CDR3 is CAWSGGPTREQFF. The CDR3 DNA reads TGTGCCTGGAGCGGCGGTCCCACCAGGGAGCAGTTCTTC.